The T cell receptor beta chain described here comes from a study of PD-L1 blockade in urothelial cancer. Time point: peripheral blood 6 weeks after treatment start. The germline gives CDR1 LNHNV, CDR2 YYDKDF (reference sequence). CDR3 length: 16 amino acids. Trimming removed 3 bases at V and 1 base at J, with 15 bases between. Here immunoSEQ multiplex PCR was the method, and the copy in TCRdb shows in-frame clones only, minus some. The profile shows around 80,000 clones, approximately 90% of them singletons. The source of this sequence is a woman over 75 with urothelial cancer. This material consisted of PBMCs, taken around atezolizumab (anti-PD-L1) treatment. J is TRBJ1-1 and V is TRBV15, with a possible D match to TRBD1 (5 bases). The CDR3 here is CATSSVGGGSNTEAFF. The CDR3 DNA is TGTGCCACCAGCAGCGTCGGGGGAGGTTCGAACACTGAAGCTTTCTTT.